This T cell receptor beta chain was captured by sequencing in a study of blood T cell repertoires in COVID-19. TCRdb keeps only in-frame clones here, not all; method: immunoSEQ multiplex PCR. The table shows 150,000 to 200,000 clones, with about 90% occurring only once. This CDR3 is built from 14 residues. V lost 0 bases and J 6 bases, leaving 10 bases between the germline ends. The germline gives CDR1 SGHRS, CDR2 YFSETQ. The chain links TRBV5-1 to TRBJ1-5, with no clear D. This receptor was taken from a man between 60 and 75 years old with active or convalescent COVID-19. Sequencing was carried out using peripheral blood. The CDR3 DNA is TGCGCCAGCAGCTTGGATAGCGGGGTTCAGCCCCAGCATTTT. Protein sequence: CASSLDSGVQPQHF.